Below, 2 T cell receptor beta chains from the same sample are listed, as sequenced in a study of T cell responses to AZD1222 COVID-19 vaccine. Libraries were prepared by immunoSEQ multiplex PCR; TCRdb keeps only in-frame clonotypes and omits some of them. Here the sample spans approximately 70,000 clones, 70% to 90% being singletons. Sequenced material: peripheral blood, taken on day 0 of AZD1222 vaccination. All receptors derive from an adult in good health.

The rearrangement joins TRBV11-3 to TRBJ2-5, with 11 bases aligning to TRBD2. After removal of 5 bases from V and 0 bases from J, the junction contained 5 bases not matched to a gene. This CDR3 has 16 amino acids. CDR1 SGHNT and CDR2 YENEEA come from the germline V gene. This CDR3 reads CASSRGLAGDQETQYF. CDR3 nucleotide sequence: TGTGCCAGCAGCCGAGGACTAGCGGGCGACCAAGAGACCCAGTACTTC.

This clone was seen a handful of times. The chain uses TRBV24-1 and TRBJ1-2, with 7 nucleotides matching TRBD1. Unmatched junction bases numbered 6, after V lost 4 bases and J lost 8 bases. Germline CDR1 reads KGHDR; CDR2 reads SFDVKD. CDR3 length: 13 residues. The CDR3 loop reads CATSDTGDRGYTF. The CDR3 DNA follows: TGTGCCACCAGTGACACAGGGGACCGAGGCTACACCTTC.